The source of this T cell receptor (beta chain) is a study of response to subunit inactivated influenza vaccine. Notes on this clonotype: Antigen: not known.

V was clipped by 0 bases and J by 0 bases; unmatched bases: 10. Germline loops: CDR1 SGHRS, CDR2 YFSETQ. This CDR3 has 18 amino acids. TCRdb re-called the RT-PCR reads with MiXCR, one entry per CDR3 protein. This repertoire shows 530,000 or so distinct CDR3 sequences, approximately 12% found once; its top ten account for about a tenth. Study-wide results and caveats: A suggestion made by the authors is that each seasonal influenza vaccination recruits few new T cells.

Sequencing was performed on PBMCs from blood, taken on the day of vaccination. The TCR comes from a man between 45 and 60 years old who received an inactivated influenza vaccine. The chain carries TRBV5-1 and TRBJ1-1; 8 bases line up with TRBD1. CDR3 loop: CASSLAGGSRAMNTEAFF. DNA for the CDR3: TGCGCCAGCAGCTTGGCAGGGGGCTCACGGGCCATGAACACTGAAGCTTTCTTT. The whole variable domain, filled in from reference TRBV5-1 and TRBJ1-1, reads KAGVTQTPRYLIKTRGQQVTLSCSPISGHRSVSWYQQTPGQGLQFLFEYFSETQRNKGNFPGRFSGRQFSNSRSEMNVSTLELGDSALYLCASSLAGGSRAMNTEAFFGQGTRLTVV.